This is a list of T cell receptor beta chains from one sample in a study of shared clonotypes between healthy human individuals. Libraries were prepared by immunoSEQ multiplex PCR; TCRdb keeps only in-frame clonotypes and omits some of them. The sample has millions of clones, approximately 95% seen once. Specimen: naive CD4+ T cells sorted from blood. The origin of the receptors is a man younger than 30 in good health. The CDR3 runs from the conserved cysteine through the conserved F or W.

J	V	CDR3
TRBJ2-3	TRBV5-6	CASSLQTGEEDTQYF
TRBJ1-6	TRBV7-9	CASSGHWGQKNYNSPFHF
TRBJ1-1	TRBV11-2	CASSPRGAEAFF
TRBJ2-1	TRBV10-3	CAISVKGPRSNEQFF
TRBJ2-7	TRBV10-2	CASRENSGGAYEQYF
TRBJ1-1	TRBV30	CAWSRQGANTEAFF
TRBJ2-3	TRBV25-1	CASSVRGTDTQYF
TRBJ2-1	TRBV7-2	CASRLGVYNEQFF
TRBJ2-1	TRBV15	CATSPRLAGADEQFF
TRBJ1-5	TRBV19	CASSIQADQPQHF
TRBJ1-6	TRBV30	CAWSSGQGSSSPLHF
TRBJ1-5	TRBV6-6	CASSYSDRPYQPQHF
TRBJ2-1	TRBV5-4	CASSLGPGVDGYNEQFF
TRBJ1-2	TRBV6-5	CASSYSGVANYGYTF
TRBJ2-7	TRBV7-9	CASSTSRQGNSYEQYF
TRBJ1-6	TRBV14	CASSQDLGTLNSPLHF
TRBJ2-7	TRBV10-1	CASSPRTSGANEQYF
TRBJ2-5	TRBV5-1	CASSLVVQDYRETQYF
TRBJ2-5	TRBV2	CASSSGTQVETQYF
TRBJ1-1	TRBV10-3	CAISAGTGVTEAFF
TRBJ2-1	TRBV5-1	CASSRTSVSYNEQFF
TRBJ2-2	TRBV19	CASSGGLYTGELFF
TRBJ2-3	TRBV9	CASSADVYSDTQYF
TRBJ2-2	TRBV19	CASSYGTGELFF
TRBJ1-3	TRBV20-1	CSATGQGPVYF
TRBJ2-3	TRBV30	CAWREGVAWTDTQYF
TRBJ1-1	TRBV10-3	CAIKPTLTNTEAFF
TRBJ1-6	TRBV18	CASSPTGTLGSPLHF
TRBJ2-7	TRBV29-1	CSVTIGTGAYEQYF
TRBJ2-3	TRBV7-3	CASSLTRLAGAGDTQYF
TRBJ2-4	TRBV6-5	CASSRGGIAKNIQYF
TRBJ2-6	TRBV7-8	CASSTSGGRANVLTF
TRBJ1-1	TRBV28	CASSLRYRRAFF
TRBJ2-1	TRBV7-2	CASSPYLGRYNEQFF
TRBJ1-2	TRBV10-3	CAIKYRTDPNYGYTF
TRBJ1-1	TRBV18	CASSALVGSGNTEAFF
TRBJ1-2	TRBV10-2	CASRPVTGLDYGYTF
TRBJ2-1	TRBV29-1	CSALEYQGAYNEQFF
TRBJ2-7	TRBV11-2	CASSLQSGAYEQYF
TRBJ1-4	TRBV2	CASSEDRGGEKLFF
TRBJ1-5	TRBV28	CASSLGQGVSQPQHF
TRBJ2-3	TRBV7-2	CASSLSFADTQYF
TRBJ1-6	TRBV2	CASSEGMSPLHF
TRBJ1-4	TRBV11-2	CASSFTGGGEKLFF
TRBJ2-7	TRBV5-1	CASSADRGKQYF
TRBJ2-3	TRBV27	CASRSPGTQYF
TRBJ1-5	TRBV6-1	CASSEAGTGTQPQHF
TRBJ1-5	TRBV6-1	CASSETTVYSNQPQHF